Below, 7 T cell receptor beta chains from the same sample are listed, as sequenced in a study of cytomegalovirus exposure and HLA in healthy donors. PCR amplification relied on 60 Vbeta primers (plus 13 Jbeta primers). The repertoire was sequenced with immunoSEQ multiplex PCR; TCRdb's copy has only in-frame clones and lacks some. The sample yields 90,000 to 110,000 clones, approximately 69% seen once. The specimen sequenced was PBMCs. All receptors derive from a man aged 25-45 years in good health and CMV-seronegative.

The V and J genes are TRBV7-9 and TRBJ2-4; possibly TRBD2 for D (5 bases). CDR3 length equals 13 residues. With 1 base removed from V and 9 bases from J, the gap between germline ends came to 10 bases. CDR1 is SEHNR and CDR2 is FQNEAQ in the germline V gene (reference sequence). The CDR3 protein is CASSLVPGIIQYF. DNA of the CDR3: TGTGCCAGCAGCTTAGTCCCGGGAATCATTCAGTACTTC.

The CDR3 bases are TGTGCCAGCAGCTTGCACTCAACTAATGAAAAACTGTTTTTT. Translated, it gives CASSLHSTNEKLFF. The rearrangement uses TRBV9 and TRBJ1-4; D is undetermined. Germline V gene data show CDR1 as SGDLS and CDR2 as YYNGEE. The CDR3 spans 14 residues. V was shortened by 4 bases and J by 0 bases, with 7 bases between the two germline ends.

The chain combines TRBV6-5 with TRBJ2-5, with 7 nucleotides matching TRBD1. The CDR3 has 14 residues. CDR1 and CDR2 (germline): MNHEY, SVGAGI. The J segment lost 1 base and the V segment lost 6 bases, leaving 5 bases of the junction unmatched. The CDR3 DNA sequence: TGTGCCAGCAGCCCTGGACAGGCCCAAGAGACCCAGTACTTC. This sequence encodes CASSPGQAQETQYF.

The V and J genes are TRBV7-9 and TRBJ1-2; 9 positions agree with TRBD1. Germline lookup yields CDR1 SEHNR and CDR2 FQNEAQ (reference sequence). This CDR3 region has 14 residues. V was pared by 5 bases and J by 8 bases, with 9 bases of the junction left unmatched. CDR3 bases: TGTGCCAGCAGCGACGGACAGGGGATACGCGGCTACACCTTC. Protein product: CASSDGQGIRGYTF. The full variable domain, completed using reference TRBV7-9 and TRBJ1-2, is DTGVSQNPRHKITKRGQNVTFRCDPISEHNRLYWYRQTLGQGPEFLTYFQNEAQLEKSRLLSDRFSAERPKGSFSTLEIQRTEQGDSAMYLCASSDGQGIRGYTFGSGTRLTVV.

CDR3 protein: CASSISGSSDTQYF. CDR3 sequence (DNA): TGTGCCAGCAGTATTAGCGGGAGCTCAGATACGCAGTATTTT. The chain is built from TRBV28 and TRBJ2-3, with 9 positions matching TRBD2. This CDR3 has 14 amino acids. Germline CDR1 reads MDHEN; CDR2 reads SYDVKM. V lost 5 bases and J lost 4; bases outside the gene matches: 4.

This clone turned up a few times. This rearrangement joins TRBV5-1 to TRBJ2-7; 7 bases map to TRBD2. Trimming at V came to 6 bases and at J to 2 bases, leaving 8 bases not matched to a gene. Germline CDR1 is SGHRS and CDR2 is YFSETQ. The CDR3 is 14 amino acids. In DNA form, the CDR3 reads TGCGCCAGCATGCGGGGGAGGAATACCTACGAGCAGTACTTC. Protein product: CASMRGRNTYEQYF.

This sequence joins TRBV5-6 and TRBJ1-3; D is unclear. The V and J ends lost 0 bases and 7 bases respectively, with 17 bases between them. CDR3 length: 16 amino acids. CDR1 SGHDT and CDR2 YYEEEE come from the germline V gene. The CDR3 spells CASSLEARRGQNTIYF. In DNA, the CDR3 is TGTGCCAGCAGCTTGGAGGCACGCCGCGGCCAGAACACCATATATTTT.